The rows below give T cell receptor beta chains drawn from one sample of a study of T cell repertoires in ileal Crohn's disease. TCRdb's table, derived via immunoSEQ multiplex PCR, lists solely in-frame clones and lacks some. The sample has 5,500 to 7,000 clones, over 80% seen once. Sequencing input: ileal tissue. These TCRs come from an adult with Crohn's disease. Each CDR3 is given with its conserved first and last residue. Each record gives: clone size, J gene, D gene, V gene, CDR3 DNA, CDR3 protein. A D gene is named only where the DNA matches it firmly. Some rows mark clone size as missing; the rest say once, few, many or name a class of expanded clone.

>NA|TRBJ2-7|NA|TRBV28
TGTGCCAGCAGCTCCCAAAGGGGGAGCTCCTACGAGCAGTACTTC
CASSSQRGSSYEQYF
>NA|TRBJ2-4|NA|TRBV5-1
TGCGCCAGCAGCTTGGGGCAAAGACTAGCCAAAAACATTCAGTACTTC
CASSLGQRLAKNIQYF
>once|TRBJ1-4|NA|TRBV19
TGTGCCAGTAGTAAGCTCGACAGAGCTAATGAAAAACTGTTTTTT
CASSKLDRANEKLFF
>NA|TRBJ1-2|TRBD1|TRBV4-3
TGCGCCAGCAGCCAAGGACAGGGCTATGGCTACACCTTC
CASSQGQGYGYTF
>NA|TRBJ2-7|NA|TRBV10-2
TGCGCCAGCAGAGACAGCCTAGTGGGGAAGCAGTACTTC
CASRDSLVGKQYF
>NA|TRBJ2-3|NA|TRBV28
TGTGCCACCGCTCGTCCGCCGAGCACAGATACGCAGTATTTT
CATARPPSTDTQYF
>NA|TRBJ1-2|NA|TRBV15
TGTGCCACCAGCAGATGGGGGGGGAAGTATGGCTACACCTTC
CATSRWGGKYGYTF
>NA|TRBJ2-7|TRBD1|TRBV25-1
TGTGCCAGCAGTGTCGGACAGGGGAAACCCTTCTCCTACGAGCAGTACTTC
CASSVGQGKPFSYEQYF
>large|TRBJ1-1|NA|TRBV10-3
TGTGCCATCAGTGAGTCCGGAGTGAACACTGAAGCTTTCTTT
CAISESGVNTEAFF
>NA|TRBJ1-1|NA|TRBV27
TGTGCCAGCAGTTTATCGGTCAGCGGAGGACCTGAAGCTTTCTTT
CASSLSVSGGPEAFF
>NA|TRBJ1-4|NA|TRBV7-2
TGTGCCAGCAGCCGTATGTCTGGGGGAGGTGAAAAACTGTTTTTT
CASSRMSGGGEKLFF
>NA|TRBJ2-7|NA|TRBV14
TGTGCCAGCAGCCCTGGAGGCTACGAGCAGTACTTC
CASSPGGYEQYF
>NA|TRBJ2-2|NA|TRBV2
TGTGCCAGCAGTGATCGGCTAACTACGAACACCGGGGAGCTGTTTTTT
CASSDRLTTNTGELFF
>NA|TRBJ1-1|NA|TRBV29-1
TGCAGCACTTCGGAAGGGAACACTGAAGCTTTCTTT
CSTSEGNTEAFF
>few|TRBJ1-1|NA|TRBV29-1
TGCAGCGTTGTCGAGGGGAACACTGAAGCTTTCTTT
CSVVEGNTEAFF
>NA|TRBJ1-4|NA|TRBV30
TGTGCCCACGGACAGTCTAATGAAAAACTGTTTTTT
CAHGQSNEKLFF
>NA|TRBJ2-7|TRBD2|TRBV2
TGTGCCAGCAGTATAGCGGGGGGAACCTACGAGCAGTACTTC
CASSIAGGTYEQYF
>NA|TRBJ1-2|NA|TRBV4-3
TGCGCCAGCAGCCAAGTTCTACGGGTTAACTATGGCTACACCTTC
CASSQVLRVNYGYTF
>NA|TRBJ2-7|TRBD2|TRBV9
TGTGCCAGCAGCTTCGGGACTAGCGGCTACGAGCAGTACTTC
CASSFGTSGYEQYF
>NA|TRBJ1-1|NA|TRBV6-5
TGTGCCAGCAGTTATAGGGGTGGGGGGACTGAAGCTTTCTTT
CASSYRGGGTEAFF
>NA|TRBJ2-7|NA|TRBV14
TGTGCCAGCAGCCAAGATTGGGCCAGGGCCCACGAGCAGTACTTC
CASSQDWARAHEQYF
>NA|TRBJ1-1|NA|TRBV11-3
TGTGCCAGCAGCTCCCTTTGGGACCGGGGTAACACTGAAGCTTTCTTT
CASSSLWDRGNTEAFF
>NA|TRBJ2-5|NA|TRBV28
TGTGCCAGCAGTTCATATCAAGAGACCCAGTACTTC
CASSSYQETQYF